The T cell receptor (beta chain) under discussion was sequenced for a study of T cell repertoires in cytomegalovirus infection. Study in general: It was the public TCR beta signatures that indicated both CMV infection and matching HLA type. Whole-study findings and limits: Summed public TCR beta family frequency identified CMV carriers bearing the relevant HLA. In two of eight donors, the top clonotype was HLA-C-restricted CMV-specific.

Points on this clonotype: Its antigen is undetermined. This clone may be a read error of a much larger clone one base away. This is likely a read error, given that the CDR3 carries no conserved phenylalanine or tryptophan at its end.

From germline, CDR1 is SGHTA and CDR2 FQGNSA. Trimming cost V 0 bases and J 3 bases; bases outside gene matches: 4. The CDR3 covers 16 residues. TCRdb ran MiXCR on the reads and lists one entry per CDR3 protein. The sample has around 740,000 distinct CDR3 sequences; approximately 34% are singletons. V is TRBV7-2 and J is TRBJ1-5; TRBD1 matches 8 bases. This clonotype was sampled from a human donor in good health (CMV status not recorded). Some clones in this sample may be carry-over from other donors' samples. The sample taken for sequencing was PBMCs. The CDR3 DNA follows: TGTGCCAGCAGCTTAGCAGGGCAGGGGGCCAATCAGCCCCAGCATTGT. Translation gives CASSLAGQGANQPQHC.